This TCR beta chain was profiled in a study of OX40 agonist ivuxolimab in advanced cancers. Background on the study: Patients received ivuxolimab, an agonistic anti-OX40 (CD134) antibody. Those enrolled were 70% to 85% male, with a mean age of about 60 years and ages from roughly 20 to 85.

V was shortened by 0 bases and J by 3 bases, with 11 bases between the two germline ends. The CDR3 totals 15 residues. Germline CDR1 and CDR2: MNHNS and SASEGT. This clone is classed as medium-sized. Its antigen remains unidentified. Study-wide findings and caveats: In CD8+ T cells, expanded clones were on average more numerous than in CD4+.

Assay used: immunoSEQ multiplex PCR; TCRdb lists only in-frame clones, some missing. The table has about 76,000 clones, roughly nine tenths seen once. This clonotype was obtained from an adult with an advanced solid tumor such as melanoma, head and neck, liver or kidney cancer. J is TRBJ1-2 and V is TRBV6-1; D gene unclear. The sequenced sample was CD4+ or CD8+ T cells sorted from blood, obtained in a trial of the OX40 agonist ivuxolimab. CDR3 residues: CASSEARSGDYGYTF. CDR3 nucleotides: TGTGCCAGCAGTGAAGCGCGCTCCGGGGACTATGGCTACACCTTC.